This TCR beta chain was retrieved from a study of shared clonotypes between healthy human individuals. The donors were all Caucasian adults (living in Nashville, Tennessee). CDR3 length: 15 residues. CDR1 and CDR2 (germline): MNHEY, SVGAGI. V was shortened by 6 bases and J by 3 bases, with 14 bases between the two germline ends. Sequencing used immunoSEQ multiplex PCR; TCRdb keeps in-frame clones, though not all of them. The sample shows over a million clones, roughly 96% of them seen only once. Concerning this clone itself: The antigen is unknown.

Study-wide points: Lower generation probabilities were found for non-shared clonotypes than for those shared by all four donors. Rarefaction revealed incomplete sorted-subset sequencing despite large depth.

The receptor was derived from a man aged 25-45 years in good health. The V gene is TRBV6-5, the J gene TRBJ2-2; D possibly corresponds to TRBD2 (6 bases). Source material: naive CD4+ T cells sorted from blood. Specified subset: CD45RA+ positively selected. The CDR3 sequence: CASRLGSWDTGELFF. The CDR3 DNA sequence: TGTGCCAGCAGGCTCGGGAGTTGGGACACCGGGGAGCTGTTTTTT.